This T cell receptor (beta chain) was sequenced during a study of regulatory T cells in long-lasting Graves disease. Study-wide findings and caveats: Accuracy may have been reduced by the small sample size.

Specified time point: persistent/refractory GD, antithyroid drugs over 5 years with positive TRAb. PBMCs were the source of the RNA used for TCR sequencing. On this clonotype: Its specificity is not known.

TCR beta libraries were built with iRepertoire HTBI primers and Arm-PCR of CDR3 regions. TCRdb reanalysed the multiplex PCR reads using MiXCR and keeps one entry per CDR3 protein. This table holds roughly 360,000 distinct CDR3 sequences, more than 20% found once. Germline V lookup: CDR1 MNHNS, CDR2 SASEGT. V was shortened by 0 bases and J by 1 base, with 16 bases between the two germline ends. This CDR3 is 18 amino acids long. The origin of this receptor is a middle-aged woman with Graves disease. The chain employs TRBV6-1 and TRBJ1-5; no reliable D call. The material was peripheral blood mononuclear cells (PBMCs), obtained when the disease was refractory, from a patient treated with antithyroid drugs. CDR3: CASSEAPLMRVSNQPQHF. DNA of the CDR3: TGTGCCAGCAGTGAAGCGCCCCTAATGAGGGTAAGCAATCAGCCCCAGCATTTT.